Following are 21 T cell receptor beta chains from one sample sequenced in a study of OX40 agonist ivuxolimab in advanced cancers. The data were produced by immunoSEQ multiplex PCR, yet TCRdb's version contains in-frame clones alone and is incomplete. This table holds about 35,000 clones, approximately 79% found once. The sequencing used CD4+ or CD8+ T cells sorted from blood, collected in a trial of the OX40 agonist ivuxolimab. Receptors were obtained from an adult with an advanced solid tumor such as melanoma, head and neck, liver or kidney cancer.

The CDR3 here is CASSLGPAEQYF. In DNA form, the CDR3 reads TGTGCCAGCAGCTTGGGGCCAGCCGAGCAGTACTTC. The V gene is TRBV11-3, the J gene TRBJ2-7; D possibly corresponds to TRBD1 (5 bases). V lost 3 bases, J lost 6 bases, and 9 bases lay in between. This CDR3 has 12 residues. Germline CDR1 reads SGHNT; CDR2 reads YENEEA.

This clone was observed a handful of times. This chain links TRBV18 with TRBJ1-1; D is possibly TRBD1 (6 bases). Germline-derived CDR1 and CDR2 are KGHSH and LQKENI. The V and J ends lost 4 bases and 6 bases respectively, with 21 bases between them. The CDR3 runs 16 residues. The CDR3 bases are TGTGCCAGCTCACAGGGGGGGGGCGCGAGGCACGCTGAAGCTTTCTTT. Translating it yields CASSQGGGARHAEAFF. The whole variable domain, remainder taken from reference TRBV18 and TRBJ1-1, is NAGVMQNPRHLVRRRGQEARLRCSPMKGHSHVYWYRQLPEEGLKFMVYLQKENIIDESGMPKERFSAEFPKEGPSILRIQQVVRGDSAAYFCASSQGGGARHAEAFFGQGTRLTVV.

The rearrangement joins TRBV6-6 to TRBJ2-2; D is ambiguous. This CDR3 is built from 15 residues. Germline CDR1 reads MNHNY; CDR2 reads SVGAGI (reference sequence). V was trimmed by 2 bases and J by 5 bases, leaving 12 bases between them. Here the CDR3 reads CASSYRVSQTGELFF. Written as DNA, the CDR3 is TGTGCCAGCAGTTACCGCGTCTCACAGACCGGGGAGCTGTTTTTT.

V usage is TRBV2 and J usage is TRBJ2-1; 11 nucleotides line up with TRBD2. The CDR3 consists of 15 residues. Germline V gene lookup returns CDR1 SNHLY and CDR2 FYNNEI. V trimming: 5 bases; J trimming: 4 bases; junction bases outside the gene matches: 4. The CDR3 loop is CASSTSGSAYNEQFF. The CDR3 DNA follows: TGTGCCAGCAGTACTAGCGGGAGTGCATACAATGAGCAGTTCTTC.

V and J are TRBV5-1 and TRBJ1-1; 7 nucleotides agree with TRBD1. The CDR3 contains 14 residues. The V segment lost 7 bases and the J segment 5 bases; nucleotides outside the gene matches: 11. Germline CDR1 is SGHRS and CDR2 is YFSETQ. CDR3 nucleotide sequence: TGCGCCAGCGGCGAACAGGGGAAAGGAACTGAAGCTTTCTTT. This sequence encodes CASGEQGKGTEAFF. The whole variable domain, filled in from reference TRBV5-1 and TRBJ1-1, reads KAGVTQTPRYLIKTRGQQVTLSCSPISGHRSVSWYQQTPGQGLQFLFEYFSETQRNKGNFPGRFSGRQFSNSRSEMNVSTLELGDSALYLCASGEQGKGTEAFFGQGTRLTVV.

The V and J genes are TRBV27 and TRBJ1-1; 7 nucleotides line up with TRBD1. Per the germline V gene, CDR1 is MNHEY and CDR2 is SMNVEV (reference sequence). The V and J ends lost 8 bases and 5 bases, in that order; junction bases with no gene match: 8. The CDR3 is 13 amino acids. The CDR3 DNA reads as TGTGCCAGCCGGGGGACAGTTCGGACTGAAGCTTTCTTT. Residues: CASRGTVRTEAFF.

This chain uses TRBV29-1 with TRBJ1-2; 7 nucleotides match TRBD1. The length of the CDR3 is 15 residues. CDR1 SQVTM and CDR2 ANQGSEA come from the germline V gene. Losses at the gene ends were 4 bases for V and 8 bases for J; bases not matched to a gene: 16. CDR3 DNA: TGCAGCGTTGTCAAGCCGGGGACAGCGACGGGGGGCTACACCTTC. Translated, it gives CSVVKPGTATGGYTF.

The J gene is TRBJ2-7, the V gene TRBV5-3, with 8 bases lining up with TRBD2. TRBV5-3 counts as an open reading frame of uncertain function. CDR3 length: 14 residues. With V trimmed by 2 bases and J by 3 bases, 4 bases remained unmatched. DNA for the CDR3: TGTGCCAGAAGCTTAGCGGGAGTGGTCTACGAGCAGTACTTC. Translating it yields CARSLAGVVYEQYF.

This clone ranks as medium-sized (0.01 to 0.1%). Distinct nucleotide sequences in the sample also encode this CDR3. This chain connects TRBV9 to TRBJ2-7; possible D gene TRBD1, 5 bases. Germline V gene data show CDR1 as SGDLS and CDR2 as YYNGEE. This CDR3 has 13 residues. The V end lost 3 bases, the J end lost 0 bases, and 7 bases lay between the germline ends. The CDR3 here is CASSADSSYEQYF. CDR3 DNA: TGTGCCAGCAGCGCTGACAGCTCCTACGAGCAGTACTTC.

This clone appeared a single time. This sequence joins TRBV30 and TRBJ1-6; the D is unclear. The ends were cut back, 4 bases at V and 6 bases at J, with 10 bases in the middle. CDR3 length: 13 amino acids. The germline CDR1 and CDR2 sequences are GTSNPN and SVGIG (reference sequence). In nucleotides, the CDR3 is TGTGCCTGGAATAGAGAGGGTAATTCACCCCTCCACTTT. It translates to CAWNREGNSPLHF.

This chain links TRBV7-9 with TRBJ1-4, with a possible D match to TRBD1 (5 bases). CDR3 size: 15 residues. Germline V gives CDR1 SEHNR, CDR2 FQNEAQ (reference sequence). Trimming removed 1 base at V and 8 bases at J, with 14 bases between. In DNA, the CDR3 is TGTGCCAGCAGCTTAGGCGAAGGAGGGGAGGAAAAACTGTTTTTT. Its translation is CASSLGEGGEEKLFF.

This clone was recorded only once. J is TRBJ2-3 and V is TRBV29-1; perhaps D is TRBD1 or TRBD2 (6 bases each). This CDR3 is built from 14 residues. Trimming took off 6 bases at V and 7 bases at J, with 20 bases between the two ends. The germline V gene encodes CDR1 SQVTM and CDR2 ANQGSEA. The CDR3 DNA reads TGCAGCGTCGTGGGACTCTCTAGGGGGAATACGCAGTATTTT. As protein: CSVVGLSRGNTQYF.

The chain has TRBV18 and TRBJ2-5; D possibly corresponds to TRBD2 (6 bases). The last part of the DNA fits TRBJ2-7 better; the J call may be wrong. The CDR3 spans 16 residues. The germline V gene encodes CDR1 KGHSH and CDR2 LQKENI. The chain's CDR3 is CASSPPSQRGGGEQYF. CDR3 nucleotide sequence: TGTGCCAGCTCACCACCGTCCCAGAGGGGAGGCGGCGAGCAGTACTTC.

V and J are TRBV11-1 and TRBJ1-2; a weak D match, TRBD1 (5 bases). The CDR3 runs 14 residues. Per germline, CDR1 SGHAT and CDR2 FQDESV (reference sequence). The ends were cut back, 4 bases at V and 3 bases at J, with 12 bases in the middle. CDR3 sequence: CASSSRGVDYGYTF. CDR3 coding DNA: TGTGCCAGCAGCTCCCGAGGGGTGGACTATGGCTACACCTTC. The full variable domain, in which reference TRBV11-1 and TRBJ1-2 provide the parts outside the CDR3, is EAEVAQSPRYKITEKSQAVAFWCDPISGHATLYWYRQILGQGPELLVQFQDESVVDDSQLPKDRFSAERLKGVDSTLKIQPAELGDSAMYLCASSSRGVDYGYTFGSGTRLTVV.

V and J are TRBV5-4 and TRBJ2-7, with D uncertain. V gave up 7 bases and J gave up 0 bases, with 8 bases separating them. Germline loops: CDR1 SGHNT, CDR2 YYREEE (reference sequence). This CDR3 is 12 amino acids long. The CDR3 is CASGSGSYEQYF. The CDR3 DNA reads TGTGCCAGCGGCTCGGGCTCCTACGAGCAGTACTTC.

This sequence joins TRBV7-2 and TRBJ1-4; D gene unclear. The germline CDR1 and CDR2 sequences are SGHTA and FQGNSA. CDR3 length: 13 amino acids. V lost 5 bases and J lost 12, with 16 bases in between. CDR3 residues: CASSPSPLLELFF. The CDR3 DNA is TGTGCCAGCAGCCCCAGCCCACTTCTGGAACTGTTTTTT.

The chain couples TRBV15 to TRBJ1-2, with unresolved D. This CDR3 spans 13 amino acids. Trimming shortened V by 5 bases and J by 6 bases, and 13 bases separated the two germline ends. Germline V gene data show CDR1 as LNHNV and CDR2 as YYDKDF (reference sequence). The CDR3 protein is CATSLDGVNGYTF. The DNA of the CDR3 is TGTGCCACCAGCCTGGATGGGGTGAATGGCTACACCTTC.

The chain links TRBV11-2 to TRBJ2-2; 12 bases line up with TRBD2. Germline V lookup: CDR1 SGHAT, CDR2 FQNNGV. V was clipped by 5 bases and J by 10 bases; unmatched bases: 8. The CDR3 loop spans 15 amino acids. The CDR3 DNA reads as TGTGCCAGCAGCCAGACTAGCGGGAGATGGGAGGAGCTGTTTTTT. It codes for CASSQTSGRWEELFF.

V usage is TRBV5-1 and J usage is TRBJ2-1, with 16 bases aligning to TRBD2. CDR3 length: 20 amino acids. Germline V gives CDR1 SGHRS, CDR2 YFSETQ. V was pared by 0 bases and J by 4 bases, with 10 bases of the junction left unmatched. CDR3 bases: TGCGCCAGCAGCTTGGCGGGACTAGCGGGAGGGCCTAATCGGTACAATGAGCAGTTCTTC. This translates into CASSLAGLAGGPNRYNEQFF.

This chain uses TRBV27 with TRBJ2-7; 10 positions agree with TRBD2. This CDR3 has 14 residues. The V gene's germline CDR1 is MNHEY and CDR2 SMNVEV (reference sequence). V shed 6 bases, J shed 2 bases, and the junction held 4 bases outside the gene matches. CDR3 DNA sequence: TGTGCCAGCAGAGCGGGAGGGGCTCCCTACGAGCAGTACTTC. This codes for CASRAGGAPYEQYF.

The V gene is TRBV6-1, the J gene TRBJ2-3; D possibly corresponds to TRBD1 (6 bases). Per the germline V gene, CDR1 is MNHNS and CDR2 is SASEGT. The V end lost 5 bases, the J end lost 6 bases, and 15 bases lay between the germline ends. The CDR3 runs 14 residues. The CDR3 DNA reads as TGTGCCAGCAGTCAGGGGCCCTACGTGGATACGCAGTATTTT. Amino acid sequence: CASSQGPYVDTQYF.